Each of the 27 T cell receptor beta chains below was sequenced from the same sample in a study of regulatory T cells in long-lasting Graves disease. Time point indicated: newly diagnosed GD, antithyroid drugs for less than 3 months. The TCR library was made from RNA that had been extracted from PBMCs in TRIzol. Building the TCR beta libraries relied on iRepertoire HTBI primers, and CDR3 regions underwent Arm-PCR. Each CDR3 protein gets one entry after TCRdb re-called the multiplex PCR reads with MiXCR. The data contain about 400,000 distinct CDR3 sequences, 15% to 17% of them singletons. Sequencing was performed on peripheral blood mononuclear cells (PBMCs), taken at new diagnosis, from a patient treated with antithyroid drugs. The receptors here all came from a female donor with Graves disease.

This clonotype showed up just a few times. The chain carries TRBV19 and TRBJ2-3, with a possible D match to TRBD2 (5 bases). The ends were cut back, 1 base at V and 4 bases at J, with 15 bases in the middle. The CDR3 has 16 amino acids. CDR1 and CDR2 from the germline V gene are LNHDA and SQIVND (reference sequence). As DNA, the CDR3 is TGTGCCAGTAGTATAGGTGAGCGGAGGCCGCCAGATACGCAGTATTTT. Translating gives CASSIGERRPPDTQYF.

This clonotype was seen repeatedly, ten times or more. The chain has TRBV5-1 and TRBJ2-7; TRBD2 aligns across 7 bases. Germline CDR1 and CDR2: SGHRS and YFSETQ. The CDR3 consists of 16 residues. The V segment lost 0 bases and the J segment 2 bases; nucleotides outside the gene matches: 8. This CDR3 is CASSLDAASGPYEQYF. In DNA, the CDR3 is TGCGCCAGCAGCTTGGACGCGGCTAGCGGACCCTACGAGCAGTACTTC.

This clonotype was recorded at least ten times. The chain links TRBV4-3 to TRBJ2-3, with TRBD2 identical over 11 bases. CDR3 size: 15 residues. The trim removed 2 bases at V and 4 bases at J, leaving 2 bases unmatched. Germline-derived CDR1 and CDR2 are LGHNA and YSLEER. CDR3 sequence: CASSQTSGGPDTQYF. The DNA of the CDR3 is TGCGCCAGCAGCCAAACTAGCGGGGGCCCAGATACGCAGTATTTT.

This clonotype was counted many times. The chain combines TRBV27 with TRBJ2-1, with TRBD1 identical over 10 bases. Losses at the gene ends were 4 bases for V and 8 bases for J; bases not matched to a gene: 5. Germline-derived CDR1 and CDR2 are MNHEY and SMNVEV (reference sequence). This CDR3 contains 14 residues. The CDR3 spells CASSWGTGEDEQFF. The CDR3 DNA sequence: TGTGCCAGCAGTTGGGGGACAGGGGAGGATGAGCAGTTCTTC.

This clonotype was counted a few times. This chain uses TRBV6-1 with TRBJ1-2; D not resolved. The CDR3 loop spans 11 amino acids. CDR1 MNHNS and CDR2 SASEGT come from the germline V gene. The V end lost 7 bases, the J end lost 8 bases, and 11 bases lay between the germline ends. CDR3 residues: CASMETRGYTF. In nucleotides, the CDR3 is TGTGCCAGCATGGAGACACGGGGCTACACCTTC.

This clonotype has just a few counts. This rearrangement joins TRBV27 to TRBJ2-1, with 10 bases identical to TRBD2. Trimming cost V 5 bases and J 7 bases; bases outside gene matches: 11. This CDR3 is built from 16 residues. Germline-derived CDR1 and CDR2 are MNHEY and SMNVEV (reference sequence). The CDR3 DNA reads TGTGCCAGCAGTACGAGCGGGGGGGGTTTCAGAAATGAGCAGTTCTTC. It encodes CASSTSGGGFRNEQFF.

This clonotype was seen many times. V usage is TRBV28 and J usage is TRBJ2-7; D uncertain. CDR1 and CDR2 (germline): MDHEN, SYDVKM. This CDR3 region has 10 residues. Trimming left V 6 bases short and J 3 bases short, with 3 bases between. The DNA for the CDR3 is TGTGCCAGCAGCCACTACGAGCAGTACTTC. Translating it yields CASSHYEQYF.

This clonotype came up many times. The chain is built from TRBV28 and TRBJ2-3; D is possibly TRBD2 (6 bases). The CDR3 sequence is 15 residues long. Between the trimmed V and J ends, which lost 2 bases and 2 bases, there was a span of 11 bases. Looked up from germline, CDR1 is MDHEN and CDR2 is SYDVKM. CDR3 sequence (DNA): TGTGCCAGCAGTTTAGGAGGGGAGTTCACAGATACGCAGTATTTT. Its translation is CASSLGGEFTDTQYF. Supplemented by reference TRBV28 and TRBJ2-3, the full variable domain reads DVKVTQSSRYLVKRTGEKVFLECVQDMDHENMFWYRQDPGLGLRLIYFSYDVKMKEKGDIPEGYSVSREKKERFSLILESASTNQTSMYLCASSLGGEFTDTQYFGPGTRLTVL.

This clonotype was seen at least ten times. This sequence joins TRBV19 and TRBJ1-2; 11 bases are shared with TRBD1. CDR1 and CDR2 from the germline V gene are LNHDA and SQIVND (reference sequence). Trimming cost V 4 bases and J 4 bases; bases outside gene matches: 8. The CDR3 spans 16 residues. The CDR3 sequence: CASSTLRTGGSYGYTF. Written as DNA, the CDR3 is TGTGCCAGTAGTACCCTTCGGACAGGGGGCAGCTATGGCTACACCTTC.

At least ten counts were recorded for this clonotype. The chain uses TRBV4-1 and TRBJ2-7; D is possibly TRBD1 or TRBD2 (5 bases each). The germline V gene encodes CDR1 MGHRA and CDR2 YSYEKL. There are 16 residues in the CDR3. V was trimmed by 1 base and J by 3 bases, leaving 16 bases between them. The CDR3 nucleotides read TGCGCCAGCAGCCAAGCAGGGTTTTTGGGAGTCTACGAGCAGTACTTC. Its translation is CASSQAGFLGVYEQYF.

This clonotype has a count of ten or more. The V gene is TRBV4-2, the J gene TRBJ2-7; TRBD1 agrees at 7 bases. Germline V CDR1 and CDR2: LGHNA, YNFKEQ. V was pared by 1 base and J by 2 bases, with 5 bases of the junction left unmatched. The CDR3 contains 15 residues. CDR3 in amino acids: CASSQARTGAYEQYF. The CDR3 DNA reads as TGTGCCAGCAGCCAAGCCAGGACAGGAGCCTACGAGCAGTACTTC.

This clonotype was seen at least ten times. The chain combines TRBV29-1 with TRBJ2-5; 13 bases agree with TRBD2. The J segment lost 13 bases and the V segment lost 6 bases, leaving 11 bases of the junction unmatched. Germline-derived CDR1 and CDR2 are SQVTM and ANQGSEA. This CDR3 region has 13 residues. As DNA, the CDR3 is TGCAGCGTGCCCCGACTAGCGGGGGGACCTCTGTACTTC. This sequence encodes CSVPRLAGGPLYF.

This clonotype was recorded a few times. The chain couples TRBV2 to TRBJ2-5; D unclear. CDR1 is SNHLY, CDR2 FYNNEI, per germline. CDR3 length: 14 amino acids. The V end was cut by 7 bases, the J end by 0 bases, with 12 bases between. The CDR3 loop is CASTVGRNQETQYF. In DNA, the CDR3 is TGTGCCAGCACGGTAGGGCGGAACCAAGAGACCCAGTACTTC.

This clonotype was seen at least ten times. J is TRBJ2-1 and V is TRBV7-2, with 9 bases identical to TRBD2. This CDR3 contains 16 residues. V shed 5 bases, J shed 5 bases, and the junction held 10 bases outside the gene matches. CDR1 is SGHTA and CDR2 is FQGNSA in the germline V gene. The CDR3 loop reads CASSRRGSGGNNEQFF. CDR3 DNA sequence: TGTGCCAGCAGCCGACGGGGTAGCGGGGGCAACAATGAGCAGTTCTTC.

This clonotype was detected ten times or more. CDR3 in DNA: TGTGCCAGCACTGAGCGGGTGGCCACCTACGAGCAGTACTTC. The encoded protein is CASTERVATYEQYF. The rearrangement links TRBV28 to TRBJ2-7; the D gene is possibly TRBD2 (6 bases). Germline V gives CDR1 MDHEN, CDR2 SYDVKM. The V gene lost 7 bases and the J gene lost 2 bases, with 15 bases spanning the gap. This CDR3 spans 14 amino acids.

This clonotype showed up many times. The V gene is TRBV9, the J gene TRBJ2-3, with TRBD2 identical over 8 bases. In germline, CDR1 is SGDLS, CDR2 YYNGEE. The CDR3 runs to 17 residues. Trimming cost V 4 bases and J 0 bases; bases outside gene matches: 10. CDR3: CASSTEEGTRSTDTQYF. DNA of the CDR3: TGTGCCAGCAGCACCGAAGAGGGGACTAGGAGCACAGATACGCAGTATTTT. The whole variable domain, remainder taken from reference TRBV9 and TRBJ2-3, is DSGVTQTPKHLITATGQRVTLRCSPRSGDLSVYWYQQSLDQGLQFLIQYYNGEERAKGNILERFSAQQFPDLHSELNLSSLELGDSALYFCASSTEEGTRSTDTQYFGPGTRLTVL.

This clonotype appeared a few times. The rearrangement joins TRBV6-9 to TRBJ2-7, with TRBD1 identical over 7 bases. V trimming: 4 bases; J trimming: 3 bases; junction bases outside the gene matches: 6. Germline assignment: CDR1 MNHGY and CDR2 SVAAGI. The CDR3 spans 14 residues. CDR3 DNA: TGTGCCAGCAGTTTAGCGACAGGGAGCTACGAGCAGTACTTC. This gives the protein CASSLATGSYEQYF.

Concerning this clonotype: A read error is possible here, since a much larger clone lies one base away. V and J are TRBV20-1 and TRBJ1-1; a weak D match, TRBD1 (5 bases). V was shortened by 6 bases and J by 5 bases, with 16 bases between the two germline ends. This CDR3 comprises 13 residues. Germline CDR1 is DFQATT and CDR2 is SNEGSKA (reference sequence). In DNA, the CDR3 is TGCAGTGCCCCGAGGGGAGTTGAGACTGAAGCTTTCTTT. It codes for CSAPRGVETEAFF.

The table lists this clonotype with many counts. The V and J genes are TRBV15 and TRBJ2-2, with 16 bases aligning to TRBD2. The V gene end was trimmed by 7 bases and the J gene end by 4 bases; junction bases not matched to a gene: 18. In germline, CDR1 is LNHNV, CDR2 YYDKDF (reference sequence). This CDR3 contains 21 residues. The CDR3 sequence is CATIGVPRGLAGGRSTGELFF. The CDR3 DNA sequence: TGTGCCACCATAGGCGTACCGAGGGGACTAGCGGGAGGGCGAAGCACCGGGGAGCTGTTTTTT. The full variable domain, rest sourced from reference TRBV15 and TRBJ2-2, is DAMVIQNPRYQVTQFGKPVTLSCSQTLNHNVMYWYQQKSSQAPKLLFHYYDKDFNNEADTPDNFQSRRPNTSFCFLDIRSPGLGDTAMYLCATIGVPRGLAGGRSTGELFFGEGSRLTVL.

This clonotype appeared many times. The rearrangement links TRBV9 to TRBJ2-7; D might be TRBD1 (6 bases). V was cut by 0 bases and J by 0 bases, with 10 bases left in between. Germline CDR1 reads SGDLS; CDR2 reads YYNGEE. This CDR3 contains 15 residues. The DNA for the CDR3 is TGTGCCAGCAGCGTAGCCAGGGGTCTCTCCTACGAGCAGTACTTC. Residues: CASSVARGLSYEQYF.

In regard to this clonotype: This may stem from a read error, because a much larger clone lies one nucleotide away. The CDR3 DNA reads TGTGCCAGCAAGGGGAAGGCCGGGAGCTACTACAATGAGCAGTTCTTC. Its protein is CASKGKAGSYYNEQFF. V is TRBV7-9 and J is TRBJ2-1, with D possibly matching TRBD2 (6 bases). Germline V gene lookup returns CDR1 SEHNR and CDR2 FQNEAQ (reference sequence). Trimming pared 7 bases from V and 3 bases from J, leaving 19 bases between. The CDR3 spans 16 residues.

This clonotype has ten or more counts. The genes are TRBV5-1 and TRBJ1-3; possibly TRBD1 for D (5 bases). V was cut by 4 bases and J by 0 bases, with 11 bases left in between. This CDR3 has 15 residues. Germline lookup yields CDR1 SGHRS and CDR2 YFSETQ. Here the CDR3 reads CASSTGRSSGNTIYF. CDR3 DNA sequence: TGCGCCAGCAGCACAGGTAGAAGCTCTGGAAACACCATATATTTT.

In this sample, this clonotype turned up many times. The V call is TRBV4-2, the J call TRBJ1-2; D is ambiguous. The V gene lost 3 bases and the J gene lost 4 bases, with 15 bases spanning the gap. The V gene's germline CDR1 is LGHNA and CDR2 YNFKEQ. CDR3 length: 15 residues. CDR3: CASSQGPVTVYGYTF. CDR3 nucleotides: TGTGCCAGCAGCCAGGGCCCGGTGACGGTCTATGGCTACACCTTC.

In its sample, this clonotype was seen many times. The rearrangement joins TRBV7-9 to TRBJ2-7; 9 bases are a match to TRBD1. With V trimmed by 5 bases and J by 8 bases, 10 bases remained unmatched. Germline CDR1 is SEHNR and CDR2 is FQNEAQ (reference sequence). The CDR3 loop spans 14 amino acids. CDR3 nucleotide sequence: TGTGCCAGCAGCCCAAACCCGACAGGGGGTAAGCAGTACTTC. It specifies CASSPNPTGGKQYF.

This clonotype came up many times. The CDR3 spells CASSLGPSGELFF. In nucleotides, the CDR3 is TGCGCCAGCAGCTTGGGCCCCTCCGGGGAGCTGTTTTTT. The chain carries TRBV5-1 and TRBJ2-2; no clear D gene. The CDR3 loop spans 13 amino acids. CDR1 is SGHRS, CDR2 YFSETQ, per germline. V was pared by 0 bases and J by 6 bases, with 6 bases between.

In its sample, this clonotype was seen many times. J is TRBJ1-1 and V is TRBV11-2, with D possibly being TRBD1 (6 bases). The germline V gene has CDR1 SGHAT and CDR2 FQNNGV. The CDR3 runs 15 residues. Trimming took 3 bases from V and 1 from J, leaving 12 bases between them. In DNA form, the CDR3 reads TGTGCCAGCAGCTTGGGACACTACCAGAACACTGAAGCTTTCTTT. Protein: CASSLGHYQNTEAFF.

This clonotype was seen more than once but under ten times. The gene calls are TRBV20-1 and TRBJ1-1, with 7 bases aligning to TRBD1. The CDR3 loop spans 15 amino acids. With 2 bases clipped from V and 5 bases from J, the junction kept 11 bases outside the gene matches. Germline V gives CDR1 DFQATT, CDR2 SNEGSKA (reference sequence). In nucleotides, the CDR3 is TGCAGTGCTAGAAAGGCAGGGGGAGTTCGGACTGAAGCTTTCTTT. Translation: CSARKAGGVRTEAFF.